The next 30 T cell receptor beta chains were all read from a single sample in a study of shared clonotypes between healthy human individuals. The repertoire was sequenced with immunoSEQ multiplex PCR; TCRdb's copy has only in-frame clones and lacks some. Of 700,000 to 950,000 clones in the sample, about 96% were seen once. Terminally differentiated effector memory CD45RA+ cells were excluded by CCR7 positive selection of CD45RO-negative cells. Sequencing input: naive CD8+ T cells sorted from blood. All receptors come from a young man in good health.

The rearrangement joins TRBV29-1 to TRBJ2-7, with 15 bases aligning to TRBD2. Germline V gives CDR1 SQVTM, CDR2 ANQGSEA. With V trimmed by 2 bases and J by 11 bases, 13 bases remained unmatched. This CDR3 region has 16 residues. CDR3 DNA sequence: TGCAGCGTTGAAAAGGTTGGGACTAGCGGGAGGCGCCCCGAGTACTTC. Protein product: CSVEKVGTSGRRPEYF.

The rearrangement uses TRBV7-9 and TRBJ2-7; 7 nucleotides agree with TRBD1. J gave up 2 bases and V 5 bases, and 3 bases lay outside the gene matches. The CDR3 length is 13 residues. Germline CDR1 and CDR2: SEHNR and FQNEAQ (reference sequence). In nucleotides, the CDR3 is TGTGCCAGCAGCCATCAGGGGGCCTACGAGCAGTACTTC. It yields the protein CASSHQGAYEQYF.

The rearrangement uses TRBV27 and TRBJ2-7; TRBD2 matches at 9 bases. Germline V gene data show CDR1 as MNHEY and CDR2 as SMNVEV (reference sequence). This CDR3 contains 15 residues. Trimming cost V 8 bases and J 2 bases; bases outside gene matches: 10. CDR3 in DNA: TGTGCCAGCCGACTGCTAGCGGGGTCCCCCTACGAGCAGTACTTC. Translation gives CASRLLAGSPYEQYF.

The J gene is TRBJ1-5, the V gene TRBV7-9; TRBD1 matches at 9 bases. V was pared by 6 bases and J by 4 bases, with 4 bases of the junction left unmatched. The CDR3 sequence is 14 residues long. Germline assignment: CDR1 SEHNR and CDR2 FQNEAQ (reference sequence). The chain's CDR3 is CASRRQGENQPQHF. The CDR3 bases are TGTGCCAGCAGACGACAGGGGGAGAATCAGCCCCAGCATTTT. Filled out from reference TRBV7-9 and TRBJ1-5, the complete variable domain reads DTGVSQNPRHKITKRGQNVTFRCDPISEHNRLYWYRQTLGQGPEFLTYFQNEAQLEKSRLLSDRFSAERPKGSFSTLEIQRTEQGDSAMYLCASRRQGENQPQHFGDGTRLSIL.

The DNA for the CDR3 is TGTGCCACCACCGGGAGGGGAAAGACCCAGTACTTC. Amino acid sequence: CATTGRGKTQYF. The chain joins TRBV28 to TRBJ2-5; TRBD2 matches 8 bases. The CDR3 consists of 12 residues. The germline V gene encodes CDR1 MDHEN and CDR2 SYDVKM. V shed 10 bases, J shed 6 bases, and the junction held 7 bases outside the gene matches.

The J gene is TRBJ2-7, the V gene TRBV7-9; D remains unclear. V was trimmed by 1 base and J by 2 bases, leaving 9 bases between them. Germline V lookup: CDR1 SEHNR, CDR2 FQNEAQ (reference sequence). The CDR3 consists of 14 residues. The CDR3 here is CASSLEVQTYEQYF. In DNA form, the CDR3 reads TGTGCCAGCAGCTTAGAGGTCCAGACCTACGAGCAGTACTTC.

The CDR3 DNA reads TGTGCTAGTGCCGGGGCATTGGGGGAGACCCAGTACTTC. Its protein product is CASAGALGETQYF. V gene TRBV12-5 combines with J gene TRBJ2-5, with D perhaps TRBD1 or TRBD2 (5 bases each). V was cut by 7 bases and J by 5 bases, with 14 bases left in between. The V gene's germline CDR1 is LGHNT and CDR2 FRNRAP. The CDR3 contains 13 residues.

This chain joins TRBV4-1 and TRBJ2-7; D might be TRBD2 (6 bases). Trimming removed 3 bases at V and 6 bases at J, with 21 bases between. Germline CDR1 reads MGHRA; CDR2 reads YSYEKL. This CDR3 spans 16 amino acids. As DNA, the CDR3 is TGCGCCAGCAGCCACCTAATCCTAGCGAGCCAGGGCGAGCAGTACTTC. Translated, it gives CASSHLILASQGEQYF.

This clone was seen only a few times. The V gene is TRBV5-5, the J gene TRBJ2-7; the match to TRBD2 covers 13 bases. The CDR3 has 15 residues. Germline V lookup: CDR1 SGHKS, CDR2 YYEKEE (reference sequence). Losses at the gene ends were 5 bases for V and 5 bases for J; bases not matched to a gene: 7. As DNA, the CDR3 is TGTGCCAGCAGGGCACTAGCGGGAGGGACCGACGAGCAGTACTTC. Encoded protein: CASRALAGGTDEQYF.

The gene calls are TRBV7-6 and TRBJ1-1; 8 bases match TRBD1. CDR1 is SGHVS, CDR2 FNYEAQ, per germline. The CDR3 loop spans 15 amino acids. V was clipped by 2 bases and J by 4 bases; unmatched bases: 6. The CDR3 is CASSLTRTGSTEAFF. The CDR3 DNA reads TGTGCCAGCAGCTTAACAAGGACAGGGTCCACTGAAGCTTTCTTT.

The chain has TRBV4-1 and TRBJ2-7; D unclear. CDR3 length: 13 residues. The germline CDR1 and CDR2 sequences are MGHRA and YSYEKL. V was clipped by 2 bases and J by 8 bases, with 13 bases between them. CDR3 coding DNA: TGCGCCAGCAGCCAATTTTTCTTGTATCAGCAGTACTTC. Protein sequence: CASSQFFLYQQYF.

The V and J genes are TRBV6-5 and TRBJ2-7; 8 bases align to TRBD1. CDR1 MNHEY and CDR2 SVGAGI come from the germline V gene. Trimming removed 0 bases from V and 6 bases from J; junction bases left unmatched: 10. This CDR3 has 16 residues. The DNA of the CDR3 is TGTGCCAGCAGTTACTCAGCGCCCCCGACAGGGGTCGAGCAGTACTTC. The encoded protein is CASSYSAPPTGVEQYF.

This chain uses TRBV7-9 with TRBJ1-1; D ambiguous. The germline gives CDR1 SEHNR, CDR2 FQNEAQ (reference sequence). The ends were cut back, 5 bases at V and 1 base at J, with 11 bases in the middle. This CDR3 comprises 14 residues. The DNA of the CDR3 is TGTGCCAGCAGCCCCTACCCCAAGAACACTGAAGCTTTCTTT. Amino acid sequence: CASSPYPKNTEAFF.

This chain connects TRBV2 to TRBJ2-7; TRBD2 might be the D (6 bases). Germline-derived CDR1 and CDR2 are SNHLY and FYNNEI. The V end lost 6 bases, the J end lost 3 bases, and 18 bases lay between the germline ends. This CDR3 is built from 15 residues. The CDR3 region is CASRGGLRINYEQYF. In DNA, the CDR3 is TGTGCCAGCAGGGGGGGACTCAGGATTAACTACGAGCAGTACTTC.

This rearrangement joins TRBV27 to TRBJ2-1, with 10 bases that match TRBD2. From germline, CDR1 is MNHEY and CDR2 SMNVEV (reference sequence). The V gene end was trimmed by 7 bases and the J gene end by 8 bases; junction bases not matched to a gene: 8. This CDR3 contains 14 residues. The CDR3 loop reads CASTGTSAIDEQFF. In DNA, the CDR3 is TGTGCCAGCACAGGGACTAGCGCAATCGATGAGCAGTTCTTC.

As regards this clone: Other nucleotide sequences in the sample specify the same CDR3. V gene TRBV5-1 combines with J gene TRBJ2-5; D perhaps matches TRBD1 (6 bases). The CDR3 is made up of 14 amino acids. V shed 3 bases and J shed 2 bases, with 11 bases lying between them. Germline V gene data show CDR1 as SGHRS and CDR2 as YFSETQ. Here the CDR3 reads CASSSTTGQETQYF. DNA for the CDR3: TGCGCCAGCAGCTCAACGACAGGACAAGAGACCCAGTACTTC.

This sequence joins TRBV5-6 and TRBJ1-4; D call uncertain. This CDR3 is 15 amino acids long. In germline, CDR1 is SGHDT, CDR2 YYEEEE. The V end lost 4 bases, the J end lost 6 bases, and 16 bases lay between the germline ends. Here the CDR3 DNA reads TGTGCCAGCAGCCCGAGACCCGGCGCGTATGAAAAACTGTTTTTT. The encoded protein is CASSPRPGAYEKLFF.

This clone was seen at least ten times. The chain joins TRBV7-8 to TRBJ2-7; D is perhaps TRBD1 (5 bases). The CDR3 is 11 amino acids. V was shortened by 9 bases and J by 3 bases, with 9 bases between the two germline ends. Germline lookup yields CDR1 SGHVS and CDR2 FQNEAQ. The CDR3 region has the DNA TGTGCCAGTGCAGGGATCTACGAGCAGTACTTC. This gives the protein CASAGIYEQYF.

The V and J genes are TRBV10-2 and TRBJ1-5; unclear D gene. The V gene lost 1 base and the J gene lost 3 bases, with 7 bases spanning the gap. This CDR3 comprises 14 residues. Germline CDR1 and CDR2: WSHSY and SAAADI. CDR3 nucleotide sequence: TGCGCCAGCAGTGAGTTCGGTAACAATCAGCCCCAGCATTTT. Translating gives CASSEFGNNQPQHF.

The CDR3 spells CASSLRLAGMLDEQFF. The CDR3 DNA is TGTGCCAGCAGCTTAAGACTAGCGGGGATGCTTGATGAGCAGTTCTTC. The chain uses TRBV7-3 and TRBJ2-1; 11 bases map to TRBD2. CDR3 length: 16 amino acids. Germline V gives CDR1 SGHTA, CDR2 FQGTGA. J lost 8 bases, V lost 1 base, and 7 bases had no gene match.

The chain recombines TRBV6-5 with TRBJ2-7; 10 bases line up with TRBD2. The V and J ends lost 6 bases and 2 bases, in that order; junction bases with no gene match: 4. In germline, CDR1 is MNHEY, CDR2 SVGAGI. This CDR3 is 14 amino acids long. The CDR3 bases are TGTGCCAGCAGAACAGCGGGAGGGACCTACGAGCAGTACTTC. As protein: CASRTAGGTYEQYF.

V is TRBV6-1 and J is TRBJ2-2; D remains unclear. The length of the CDR3 is 14 residues. The germline V gene encodes CDR1 MNHNS and CDR2 SASEGT. V was trimmed by 1 base and J by 7 bases, leaving 10 bases between them. Here the CDR3 reads CASSEVTLGGELFF. As DNA, the CDR3 is TGTGCCAGCAGTGAAGTAACTCTCGGCGGGGAGCTGTTTTTT.

V is TRBV28 and J is TRBJ2-1; no firm D call. CDR3 length: 11 amino acids. CDR1 is MDHEN and CDR2 is SYDVKM in the germline V gene. Trimming removed 5 bases from V and 7 bases from J, with 6 bases in between. The CDR3 here is CASSRINEQFF. CDR3 coding DNA: TGTGCCAGCAGTCGCATTAATGAGCAGTTCTTC.

CDR3: CAREDLAGGPRDTQYF. CDR3 nucleotide sequence: TGTGCCAGGGAAGACCTAGCGGGAGGACCCCGAGATACGCAGTATTTT. The chain employs TRBV2 and TRBJ2-3; 11 positions match TRBD2. The germline gives CDR1 SNHLY, CDR2 FYNNEI. V lost 9 bases, J lost 5 bases, and 13 bases stayed unmatched. The CDR3 totals 16 residues.

This clone has a handful of counts. V gene TRBV6-5 combines with J gene TRBJ1-2; TRBD1 might be the D (5 bases). Trimming stripped 0 bases from V and 8 bases from J, with 7 bases between. CDR1 MNHEY and CDR2 SVGAGI come from the germline V gene. This CDR3 has 12 residues. The chain's CDR3 is CASSYSAGGYTF. The CDR3, as DNA: TGTGCCAGCAGTTACTCGGCAGGGGGCTACACCTTC.

The V gene is TRBV11-2, the J gene TRBJ2-1, with a possible D match to TRBD2 (6 bases). V was pared by 0 bases and J by 14 bases, with 17 bases between. The CDR3 runs 14 residues. From germline, CDR1 is SGHAT and CDR2 FQNNGV. The CDR3 coding sequence is TGTGCCAGCAGCTTAGAGGCCTCGGGCGGGGCCGAGTTCTTC. It specifies CASSLEASGGAEFF.

The chain has TRBV11-2 and TRBJ2-2; 14 bases agree with TRBD2. V lost 5 bases, J lost 7 bases, and 12 bases stayed unmatched. CDR3 size: 18 residues. Germline V gene data show CDR1 as SGHAT and CDR2 as FQNNGV. CDR3: CASSLIVMGLAGVGELFF. The CDR3 DNA sequence: TGTGCCAGCAGCCTCATCGTTATGGGACTAGCGGGAGTCGGGGAGCTGTTTTTT.

This clone was observed a single time. The chain combines TRBV7-9 with TRBJ2-7; no reliable D call. There are 12 residues in the CDR3. Trimming stripped 5 bases from V and 3 bases from J, with 8 bases between. Germline V gene sequence: CDR1 SEHNR, CDR2 FQNEAQ (reference sequence). The CDR3 protein is CASSHDNYEQYF. CDR3 sequence (DNA): TGTGCCAGCAGCCACGACAACTACGAGCAGTACTTC.

J is TRBJ2-1 and V is TRBV11-2; TRBD2 matches at 7 bases. CDR1 and CDR2 (germline): SGHAT, FQNNGV. This CDR3 contains 13 residues. Trimming took 5 bases from V and 8 from J; bases not matched to a gene: 6. The CDR3 nucleotides read TGTGCCAGCAGCCCGAGACTAGCACATGAGCAGTTCTTC. Translated: CASSPRLAHEQFF.

This clone was counted a few times. The CDR3 DNA is TGCGCCAGCAGCGGACCGGGACTTAGAGAGACCCAGTACTTC. It encodes CASSGPGLRETQYF. The chain employs TRBV4-1 and TRBJ2-5; possible D gene TRBD2, 6 bases. The germline V gene has CDR1 MGHRA and CDR2 YSYEKL. CDR3 length: 14 residues. Trimming stripped 5 bases from V and 4 bases from J, with 14 bases between.